This TCR beta chain was identified in a study of Ad26.COV2.S vaccination and SARS-CoV-2 variants. Across the study: Donor was in the COV1001 Ad26.COV2.S trial arm. In the study, Ad26.COV2.S was injected intramuscularly once, or twice 56 days apart.

The ends were cut back, 4 bases at V and 13 bases at J, with 16 bases in the middle. In germline, CDR1 is SGHDN, CDR2 FVKESK. CDR3 size: 13 residues. TCRdb keeps only in-frame clones here, not all; method: immunoSEQ multiplex PCR. The data contain around 300,000 clones, roughly nine tenths of them singletons. Described treatment: over 15 received Ad26.COV2.S at low or high dose, single or two shots; 5 received placebo; per-sample allocation not given. Samples analyzed were those drawn on day 63 after the first vaccine or placebo injection. The study used a vaccine consisting of an Ad26 vector that expressed Wuhan-strain SARS-CoV-2 spike.

The clonotype was recovered from a person between 18 and 65 years old who received the Ad26.COV2.S COVID-19 vaccine or a placebo. The V and J genes are TRBV14 and TRBJ2-2; no firm D call. Sequenced material: peripheral blood, taken in a trial of Ad26.COV2.S vaccine versus placebo. The CDR3 reads CASSPQRREGLFF. The CDR3 DNA is TGTGCCAGCAGCCCACAACGTAGGGAAGGGCTGTTTTTT.